This entry concerns a single TCR beta chain. Amplification of TCR beta CDR3 regions used RNA as the template. RT-PCR in the first round (using the HTBI primer set) targeted the TCR CDR3. TCRdb re-derived calls from the multiplex PCR reads in MiXCR, one entry per CDR3 protein. The sample holds hundreds of thousands of distinct CDR3 sequences; roughly 20% are singletons and the top ten take roughly a sixth. The data are from a study of T cells in Graves' hyperthyroidism and ophthalmopathy. V lost 6 bases and J lost 2, with 14 bases in between. CDR3 length equals 15 residues. The germline gives CDR1 DFQATT, CDR2 SNEGSKA (reference sequence). Patients were aged 18 to 65, had disease duration under 2 months, and had newly diagnosed hyperthyroidism.

This receptor was obtained from a woman in her forties or fifties with Graves' hyperthyroidism that later progressed to Graves' ophthalmopathy. Sequencing was performed on blood. The genes are TRBV20-1 and TRBJ2-6; TRBD1 or TRBD2 may be the D gene (5 bases each). CDR3: CSAIRWGTGANVLTF. CDR3 nucleotides: TGCAGTGCAATAAGGTGGGGGACTGGGGCCAACGTCCTGACTTTC.